The 10 T cell receptor beta chains below all came from one sample that was sequenced in a study of blood T cell repertoires in COVID-19. Produced via immunoSEQ multiplex PCR; TCRdb's table is partial and in-frame only. Counted here are under 300,000 clones, 88% occurring once; the ten biggest clones make up over 2.5%. The specimen was PBMCs or T cells enriched from blood (not recorded which). These receptors were taken from a woman in her 40s who had been exposed to COVID-19.

With respect to this clone: Other DNA sequences within the sample encode an identical CDR3. This chain links TRBV27 with TRBJ2-5; 8 nucleotides align to TRBD2. Germline CDR1 is MNHEY and CDR2 is SMNVEV (reference sequence). Trimming cost V 2 bases and J 5 bases; bases outside gene matches: 4. The CDR3 consists of 14 residues. CDR3: CASSLSGGLETQYF. CDR3 DNA: TGTGCCAGCAGTTTAAGCGGGGGCTTGGAGACCCAGTACTTC.

The J gene is TRBJ1-4, the V gene TRBV7-3, with D possibly TRBD1 on 6 matching bases. Germline values: CDR1 SGHTA, CDR2 FQGTGA. CDR3 length: 15 amino acids. Between the trimmed V and J ends, which lost 1 base and 7 bases, there was a span of 13 bases. The CDR3, as DNA: TGTGCCAGCAGCTTAAGCGGGGGGCTCAGTGAAAAACTGTTTTTT. The encoded protein is CASSLSGGLSEKLFF.

The chain links TRBV19 to TRBJ2-3; possibly TRBD1 for D (6 bases). Germline CDR1 is LNHDA and CDR2 is SQIVND (reference sequence). This CDR3 has 16 residues. The ends were cut back, 9 bases at V and 0 bases at J, with 19 bases in the middle. Written as DNA, the CDR3 is TGTGCCAGCCGCGACCGGACAGCTTCTAGCACAGATACGCAGTATTTT. It encodes CASRDRTASSTDTQYF.

The chain joins TRBV2 to TRBJ1-1; 7 bases agree with TRBD1. Losses at the gene ends were 7 bases for V and 0 bases for J; bases not matched to a gene: 8. Germline V gene lookup returns CDR1 SNHLY and CDR2 FYNNEI. This CDR3 has 15 residues. CDR3 protein: CASIQDRAMNTEAFF. CDR3 DNA sequence: TGTGCCAGCATACAAGACAGGGCAATGAACACTGAAGCTTTCTTT. Using reference TRBV2 and TRBJ1-1 for the parts outside the CDR3, the full variable domain is EPEVTQTPSHQVTQMGQEVILRCVPISNHLYFYWYRQILGQKVEFLVSFYNNEISEKSEIFDDQFSVERPDGSNFTLKIRSTKLEDSAMYFCASIQDRAMNTEAFFGQGTRLTVV.

The chain couples TRBV29-1 to TRBJ1-4; no firm D call. V was shortened by 5 bases and J by 5 bases, with 9 bases between the two germline ends. The CDR3 runs to 12 residues. Looked up from germline, CDR1 is SQVTM and CDR2 is ANQGSEA. Here the CDR3 reads CSVTRENEKLFF. The CDR3 region has the DNA TGCAGCGTTACACGGGAAAATGAAAAACTGTTTTTT.

In nucleotides, the CDR3 is TGTGCCAGCAGCCCAAGACAGGGAACTAATGAAAAACTGTTTTTT. This encodes CASSPRQGTNEKLFF. The V call is TRBV7-2, the J call TRBJ1-4, with 7 nucleotides matching TRBD1. The CDR3 has 15 residues. The germline CDR1 and CDR2 sequences are SGHTA and FQGNSA. V was pared by 5 bases and J by 1 base, with 4 bases of the junction left unmatched. The full variable domain, its missing parts supplied by reference TRBV7-2 and TRBJ1-4, is GAGVSQSPSNKVTEKGKDVELRCDPISGHTALYWYRQSLGQGLEFLIYFQGNSAPDKSGLPSDRFSAERTGGSVSTLTIQRTQQEDSAVYLCASSPRQGTNEKLFFGSGTQLSVL.

This chain links TRBV5-8 with TRBJ1-4; D unresolved. This CDR3 is 14 amino acids long. Trimming removed 5 bases from V and 0 bases from J, with 8 bases in between. From germline, CDR1 is SGHTS and CDR2 YDEGEE. CDR3 loop: CASRKQATNEKLFF. The DNA for the CDR3 is TGTGCCAGCAGAAAACAAGCAACTAATGAAAAACTGTTTTTT.

The DNA of the CDR3 is TGTGCCAGCAGTTTCGGGGGGGGCTATGGCTACACCTTC. It translates to CASSFGGGYGYTF. The rearrangement joins TRBV12-3 or TRBV12-4 to TRBJ1-2, with D possibly matching TRBD1 (5 bases). Trimming took off 3 bases at V and 4 bases at J, with 9 bases between the two ends. This CDR3 is built from 13 residues.

V and J are TRBV15 and TRBJ2-2; the D gene is possibly TRBD1 (6 bases). The ends were cut back, 0 bases at V and 0 bases at J, with 11 bases in the middle. Looked up from germline, CDR1 is LNHNV and CDR2 is YYDKDF (reference sequence). The CDR3 consists of 17 residues. The CDR3 sequence is CATSRDRGRANTGELFF. CDR3 DNA sequence: TGTGCCACCAGCAGAGACAGGGGTCGCGCGAACACCGGGGAGCTGTTTTTT.

The chain has TRBV6-5 and TRBJ2-3, with a weak D call TRBD2 (6 bases). Between the trimmed V and J ends, which lost 0 bases and 0 bases, there was a span of 7 bases. The CDR3 contains 15 residues. Germline V lookup: CDR1 MNHEY, CDR2 SVGAGI. The CDR3 DNA reads as TGTGCCAGCAGTTACTCCGGGACTAGCACAGATACGCAGTATTTT. It codes for CASSYSGTSTDTQYF.